This T cell receptor beta chain was identified in a study of CD8 T cells in Susac syndrome. An amount of RNA that ranged from 0.5 to 1 ug was reverse transcribed with random hexamers. An immunoSEQ multiplex PCR amplified TCR beta CDR3 over 54 Vbeta and 13 Jbeta. MiXCR, run by TCRdb on the immunoSEQ multiplex PCR reads, gives a single entry per CDR3 protein. This table has about 140,000 distinct CDR3 sequences, 85% to 95% appearing once. Germline V gene data show CDR1 as LGHNA and CDR2 as YSLEER. The CDR3 contains 21 residues. A remark on this clonotype: One junction end disagrees with the germline gene, perhaps due to a read error.

The sequence came from a human donor with multiple sclerosis. The sequencing sample was made of CD4+ T cells from PBMCs. The chain has TRBV4-3 and TRBJ2-1; 14 bases agree with TRBD2. Here the CDR3 DNA reads TGCGCCAGCAGCCAGGTTGGTGGGGGACTAGCGGGGGCCAGCCGGAACAATGAGCAGCTCTTC. It specifies CASSQVGGGLAGASRNNEQLF.